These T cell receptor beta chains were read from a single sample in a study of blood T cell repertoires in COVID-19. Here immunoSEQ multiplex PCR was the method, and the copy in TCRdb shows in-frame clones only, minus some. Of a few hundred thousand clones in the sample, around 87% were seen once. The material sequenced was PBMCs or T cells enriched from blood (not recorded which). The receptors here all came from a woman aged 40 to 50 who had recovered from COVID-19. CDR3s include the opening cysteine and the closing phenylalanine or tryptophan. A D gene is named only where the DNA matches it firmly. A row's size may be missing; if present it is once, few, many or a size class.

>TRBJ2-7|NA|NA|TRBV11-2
TGTGCCAGCAGCTTAGACCTGATGCAGGGAATTTTCCAAGGCGAGCAGTACTTC
CASSLDLMQGIFQGEQYF
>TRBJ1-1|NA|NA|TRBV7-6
TGTGCCAGCAGCCTCCCGAGGGGGGAAGCTTTCTTT
CASSLPRGEAFF
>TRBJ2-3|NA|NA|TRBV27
TGTGCCAGCAGTTTATCGCGGGTTAGCACAGATACGCAGTATTTT
CASSLSRVSTDTQYF
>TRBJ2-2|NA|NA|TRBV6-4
TGTGCCAGCAGTGCAGGGGTGAACACCGGGGAGCTGTTTTTT
CASSAGVNTGELFF
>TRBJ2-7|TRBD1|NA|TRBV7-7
TGTGCTAGCAGTCCTCTACTGGGAGACCCAGGGGGCCTTTCCTACGAGCAGTACTTC
CASSPLLGDPGGLSYEQYF
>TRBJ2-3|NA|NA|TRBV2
TGTGCCAGCAGGCTAGTGCCCACAGATACGCAGTATTTT
CASRLVPTDTQYF
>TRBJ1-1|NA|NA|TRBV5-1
TGCGCCAGCAGACAGGGATCAAATGAAGCTTTCTTT
CASRQGSNEAFF
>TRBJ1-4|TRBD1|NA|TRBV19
TGTGCCAGTAGTATCCCTTACAGGGGACCTAATGAAAAACTGTTTTTT
CASSIPYRGPNEKLFF
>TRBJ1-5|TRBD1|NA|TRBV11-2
TGTGCCAGCGCCACTCAGGGGGCGCCCCAGCATTTT
CASATQGAPQHF
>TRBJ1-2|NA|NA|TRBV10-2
TGCGCCAGCAGTGAAATGTTTGGGCAGGGTAGTCCGTATGGCTACACCTTC
CASSEMFGQGSPYGYTF
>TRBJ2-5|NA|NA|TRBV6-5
TGTGCCAGTGCTAAGGTCCCGGGCCAAGAGACCCAGTACTTC
CASAKVPGQETQYF
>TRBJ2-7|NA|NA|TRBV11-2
TGTGCCAGCAGCCCCCGGGACTACGAGCAGTACTTC
CASSPRDYEQYF
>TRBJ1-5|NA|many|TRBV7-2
TGTGCCAGCAGCTTAACCTACGGGGGGATGGGGCAGCCCCAGCATTTT
CASSLTYGGMGQPQHF
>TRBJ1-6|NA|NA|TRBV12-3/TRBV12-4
TGTGCCAGCATCCTCGGGGGGAATTCACCCCTCCACTTT
CASILGGNSPLHF
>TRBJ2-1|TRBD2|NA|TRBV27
TGTGCCAGCAGTTCTAGCGGAGGCTCCTACAATGAGCAGTTCTTC
CASSSSGGSYNEQFF
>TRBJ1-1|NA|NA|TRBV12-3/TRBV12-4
TGTGCCAGCAGCTCAAGAACGGGGGCTGAAGCTTTCTTT
CASSSRTGAEAFF
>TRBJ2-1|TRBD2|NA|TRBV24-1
TGTGCCACCAGTGGGTCCACTGGGCGGGGGGCCTACAATGAGCAGTTCTTC
CATSGSTGRGAYNEQFF
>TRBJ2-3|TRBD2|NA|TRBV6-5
TGTGCCAGCAGTTACTTTAGCGGGATCGGAGGAGGTACGCAGTATTTT
CASSYFSGIGGGTQYF
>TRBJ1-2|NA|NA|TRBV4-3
TGCGCCAGCAGCCTTGACCCAGGATCATCCTATGGCTACACCTTC
CASSLDPGSSYGYTF
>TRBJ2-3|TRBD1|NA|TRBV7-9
TGTGCCAGCAGCTGGACAGGGGAAGATACTACGCAGTATTTT
CASSWTGEDTTQYF
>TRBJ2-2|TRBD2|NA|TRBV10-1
TGCGCCAGCAGTGAGGGACTAGCGGCGGAGACCGGGGAGCTGTTTTTT
CASSEGLAAETGELFF
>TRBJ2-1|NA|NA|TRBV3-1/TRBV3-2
TGTGCCAGCAGCCAAGGGGGGGGCGGGGCCACTGAGCAGTTCTTC
CASSQGGGGATEQFF
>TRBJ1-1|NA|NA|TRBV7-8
TGTGCCAGCAGCTCGAGTAGGAGAGACACTGAAGCTTTCTTT
CASSSSRRDTEAFF
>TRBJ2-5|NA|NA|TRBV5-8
TGTGCCAGCAGCTTGGTCCCACAAGAGACCCAGTACTTC
CASSLVPQETQYF
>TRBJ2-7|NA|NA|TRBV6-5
TGTGCCAGCAGTTACGGTACAGCCTCCTACGAGCAGTACTTC
CASSYGTASYEQYF
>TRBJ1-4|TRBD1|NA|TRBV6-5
TGTGCCAGCAGTTGGGGACAGGGAAGACGGGGTGAAAAACTGTTTTTT
CASSWGQGRRGEKLFF
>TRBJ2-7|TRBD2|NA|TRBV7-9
TGTGCCAGCAGTCCGCCGGGACTAGCTCGAGGAGAGCAGTACTTC
CASSPPGLARGEQYF
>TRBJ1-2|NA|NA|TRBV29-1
TGCAGCGTTGAGATAGTGCAGGGCTATGGCTACACCTTC
CSVEIVQGYGYTF
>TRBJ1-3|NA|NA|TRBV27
TGTGCCAGCAGTCCCAGAGGGGGAAACACCATATATTTT
CASSPRGGNTIYF
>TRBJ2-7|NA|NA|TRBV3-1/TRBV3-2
TGTGCCAGCAGCCATCAAACGGTGGGACTCGCCCACGAGCAGTACTTC
CASSHQTVGLAHEQYF
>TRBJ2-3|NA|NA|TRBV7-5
TGTGCCAGAAGCCCTAGCCCCGAGACGGATACGCAGTATTTT
CARSPSPETDTQYF
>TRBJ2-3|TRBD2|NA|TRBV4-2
TGTGCCAGCAGCCAAGATGTTACTAGCGGGAGAAGGGATACGCAGTATTTT
CASSQDVTSGRRDTQYF
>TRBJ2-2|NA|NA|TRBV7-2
TGTGCCAGCAGCTTAGGAACAGTAAACACCGGGGAGCTGTTTTTT
CASSLGTVNTGELFF
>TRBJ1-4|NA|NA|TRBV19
TGTGCCAGTAGTATGGTTCCGGGGACTAATGAAAAACTGTTTTTT
CASSMVPGTNEKLFF
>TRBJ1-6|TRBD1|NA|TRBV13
TGTGCCAGCAGCGTGATTTCAGGGGGAGGTTCACCCCTCCACTTT
CASSVISGGGSPLHF
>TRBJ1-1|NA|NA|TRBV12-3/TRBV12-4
TGTGCCAGCAGTTCCCGCCGGTTGGCTGAAGCTTTCTTT
CASSSRRLAEAFF
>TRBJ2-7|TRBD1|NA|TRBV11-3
TGTGCCAGCAGCTTGAGACAGGGGGCAACCTACGAGCAGTACTTC
CASSLRQGATYEQYF
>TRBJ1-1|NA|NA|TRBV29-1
TGCAGCGTTCTGTCCGAGGGGGGGGGTGAAGCTTTCTTT
CSVLSEGGGEAFF
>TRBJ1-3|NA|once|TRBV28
TGTGCCAGCAGCCTAGGATCAGGGTCTGGAAACACCATATATTTT
CASSLGSGSGNTIYF
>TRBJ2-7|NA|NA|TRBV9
TGTGCCAGCAGCGTAGGTTCCCGGGGGGCATCCTACGAGCAGTACTTC
CASSVGSRGASYEQYF
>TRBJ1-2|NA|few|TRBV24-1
TGTGCCACCAGTGATTATCGGACAGAAGGCTACACCTTC
CATSDYRTEGYTF
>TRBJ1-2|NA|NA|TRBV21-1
TGTGCCAGCAGCAAGGGGGGAAGGGCAGCCCCCGGGAATGGCTACACCTTC
CASSKGGRAAPGNGYTF
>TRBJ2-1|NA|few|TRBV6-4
TGTGCCAGCAGTGACTCGACCAGGGGCTACAATGAGCAGTTCTTC
CASSDSTRGYNEQFF
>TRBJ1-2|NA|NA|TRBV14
TGTGCCAGCAGTTATAACCTGGGGGCCCAAGGGAACTATGGCTACACCTTC
CASSYNLGAQGNYGYTF
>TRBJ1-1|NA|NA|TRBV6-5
TGTGCCAGCAGTTACTCGAATGGGGCCACTGAAGCTTTCTTT
CASSYSNGATEAFF
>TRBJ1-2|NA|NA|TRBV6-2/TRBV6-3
TGTGCCAGCAGTAACTCAGGGGTTTATGGCTACACCTTC
CASSNSGVYGYTF
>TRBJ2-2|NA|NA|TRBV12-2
TGTGCAAGTCGTCAGGGGGACACCGGGGAGCTGTTTTTT
CASRQGDTGELFF
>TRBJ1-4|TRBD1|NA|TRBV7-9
TGTGCCAGCAGCCTCGGACAGGGTAGGGAAAAACTGTTTTTT
CASSLGQGREKLFF
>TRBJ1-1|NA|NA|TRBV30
TGTGCCTGGACCCCTAGGAACACTGAAGCTTTCTTT
CAWTPRNTEAFF
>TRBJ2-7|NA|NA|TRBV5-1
TGCGCCAGCAGCTTGGCCTGGAGGGCTAGTTTAACCTACGAGCAGTACTTC
CASSLAWRASLTYEQYF
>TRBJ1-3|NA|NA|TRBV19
TGTGCCAGTAGTTACTCATACGGAAACACCATATATTTT
CASSYSYGNTIYF
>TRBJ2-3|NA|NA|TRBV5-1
TGCGCCAGCAGCTTGGGTAAGGCCGGGTTGGATACGCAGTATTTT
CASSLGKAGLDTQYF
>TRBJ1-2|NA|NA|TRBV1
TGCACCAGCAGCCCCCCAGGGAGCAGGGGCTATGGCTACACCTTC
CTSSPPGSRGYGYTF
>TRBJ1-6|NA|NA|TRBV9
TGTGCCAGCAGCGTGGGAGGTAATTCACCCCTCCACTTT
CASSVGGNSPLHF
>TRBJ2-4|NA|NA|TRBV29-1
TGCAGCGTCTCAGATATCTCCAAAAACATTCAGTACTTC
CSVSDISKNIQYF